What follows are 11 T cell receptor beta chains derived from one specimen sequenced in a study of T-cell reconstitution after alpha-beta-depleted transplantation in children. Construction of the TCRbeta library involved unique molecular identifiers. TCRdb used MiXCR to reprocess the PCR reads, holding one entry per CDR3 protein. The table records 480,000 or so distinct CDR3 sequences, over 9.5% of them present only once. The sample was PBMCs, taken before TCRalphabeta/CD19-depleted stem cell transplant. These receptors originate from a child aged 2-15 years with inherited bone marrow failure, due to receive a stem cell transplant.

This clonotype was detected many times. V gene TRBV20-1 combines with J gene TRBJ1-5, with 7 bases aligning to TRBD1. The CDR3 covers 14 residues. Per the germline V gene, CDR1 is DFQATT and CDR2 is SNEGSKA (reference sequence). The V and J ends lost 4 bases and 7 bases, in that order; junction bases with no gene match: 10. The CDR3 nucleotides are TGCAGTGCTACAGGGGGTGGGGCTCGGCAGCCCCAGCATTTT. It encodes CSATGGGARQPQHF.

The rearrangement uses TRBV7-6 and TRBJ2-1; TRBD2 might be the D (5 bases). From germline, CDR1 is SGHVS and CDR2 FNYEAQ. V was cut by 5 bases and J by 15 bases, with 17 bases left in between. This CDR3 has 12 residues. CDR3 sequence reads: CASSLDLASLFF. CDR3 coding DNA: TGTGCCAGCAGCCTGGACTTAGCGTCGTTGTTCTTC.

The V and J genes are TRBV6-5 and TRBJ2-7; TRBD2 agrees at 9 bases. The CDR3 has 16 residues. The germline gives CDR1 MNHEY, CDR2 SVGAGI. The V and J ends lost 0 bases and 2 bases, in that order; junction bases with no gene match: 5. The CDR3 loop is CASSYSGTSTAYEQYF. The CDR3 DNA reads TGTGCCAGCAGTTACTCGGGGACTAGCACAGCCTACGAGCAGTACTTC.

Worth noting for this clonotype: The germline gene is not matched at one end of the junction; a read error may be the cause. As DNA, the CDR3 is TGTGCCAGCAGCGAAAACAGGGGGAGCAATCAGCCCGAGCATTTT. The encoded protein is CASSENRGSNQPEHF. The chain links TRBV7-2 to TRBJ1-5; TRBD1 matches at 8 bases. CDR1 and CDR2 (germline): SGHTA, FQGNSA. The CDR3 contains 15 residues.

In its sample, this clonotype was seen a few times. This rearrangement joins TRBV3-1 to TRBJ2-7; a possible D gene is TRBD2 (6 bases). The germline V gene has CDR1 LGHDT and CDR2 YNNKEL (reference sequence). V was trimmed by 2 bases and J by 0 bases, leaving 17 bases between them. CDR3 length: 17 residues. CDR3 sequence: CASSQLPRLGRSYEQYF. CDR3 DNA sequence: TGTGCCAGCAGCCAACTTCCCAGACTAGGCCGCTCCTACGAGCAGTACTTC.

This clonotype has only a few counts. The CDR3 nucleotides are TGTGCCAGCAGCCGAGAAGGAGGGACCGGTCCCTACAATGAGCAGTTCTTC. Its protein product is CASSREGGTGPYNEQFF. V gene TRBV4-2 combines with J gene TRBJ2-1, with D maybe TRBD2 (6 bases). The CDR3 contains 17 residues. The germline V and J ends were trimmed by 4 bases and 2 bases, with 18 bases remaining between them. Per germline, CDR1 LGHNA and CDR2 YNFKEQ.

The gene calls are TRBV7-2 and TRBJ2-1; D remains ambiguous. Trimming took off 5 bases at V and 7 bases at J, with 9 bases between the two ends. Germline-derived CDR1 and CDR2 are SGHTA and FQGNSA. CDR3 size: 12 residues. The CDR3 protein is CASSPFGNEQFF. CDR3 nucleotide sequence: TGTGCCAGCAGCCCCTTTGGAAATGAGCAGTTCTTC.

V gene TRBV20-1 combines with J gene TRBJ2-7; D assignment may be TRBD1 or TRBD2 (5 bases each). CDR3 length: 15 residues. With 0 bases removed from V and 6 bases from J, the gap between germline ends came to 18 bases. Germline values: CDR1 DFQATT, CDR2 SNEGSKA (reference sequence). CDR3 nucleotides: TGCAGTGCTAGAGATCGGTCCGGGACGGCCCTCGAGCAGTACTTC. Encoded protein: CSARDRSGTALEQYF.

The J gene is TRBJ1-1, the V gene TRBV27; D is possibly TRBD1 (6 bases). Germline CDR1 is MNHEY and CDR2 is SMNVEV (reference sequence). The CDR3 extends over 14 amino acids. V lost 6 bases to trimming and J lost 2 bases, with 13 bases between them. CDR3 coding DNA: TGTGCCAGCAGCCCCACAGGGTTCAACACTGAAGCTTTCTTT. Its translation is CASSPTGFNTEAFF.

Details on this clonotype: Since a much larger clone is just one base distant, this may be a read error. The chain recombines TRBV12-3 or TRBV12-4 with TRBJ2-4; D is unresolved. There are 12 residues in the CDR3. V was cut by 8 bases and J by 5 bases, with 10 bases left in between. This chain's CDR3 is CASEDPENIQYF. The CDR3 nucleotides are TGTGCCAGCGAGGACCCGGAAAACATTCAGTACTTC.

This clonotype was picked up many times. The chain carries TRBV4-1 and TRBJ1-2; D is uncertain. V shed 1 base and J shed 5 bases, with 11 bases lying between them. Germline V gene data show CDR1 as MGHRA and CDR2 as YSYEKL. The CDR3 covers 14 residues. CDR3 in amino acids: CASSQGLVQYGYTF. DNA for the CDR3: TGCGCCAGCAGCCAAGGCCTGGTTCAGTATGGCTACACCTTC.